The 15 T cell receptor beta chains below were found in one sample sequenced in a study of blood T cell repertoires in COVID-19 (TCRdb year 2020). Library method: the immunoSEQ multiplex PCR assay. TCRdb mirrors the immuneACCESS table, restricted to in-frame sequences. Some clones are absent from its copies; in checked studies, under half trace to an unresolved V gene, and the reason for the others is unknown. In all, the sample holds approximately 250,000 clones, and approximately 88% of those were seen once. 1% to 1.5% of the sample is held by the ten biggest clonotypes. Sequencing used PBMCs or T cells enriched from blood (not recorded which). The receptors were sampled from a woman between 35 and 50 years old with acute COVID-19.

The chain carries TRBV7-2 and TRBJ1-2; TRBD1 matches at 10 bases. Trimming at V came to 5 bases and at J to 7 bases, leaving 7 bases not matched to a gene. The CDR3 is made up of 14 amino acids. Germline V gene data show CDR1 as SGHTA and CDR2 as FQGNSA. The CDR3: CASSTRQGASGYTF. CDR3 DNA: TGTGCCAGCAGCACCCGACAGGGGGCGAGTGGCTACACCTTC.

The genes are TRBV5-5 and TRBJ2-7, with 9 nucleotides matching TRBD2. V was clipped by 0 bases and J by 7 bases; unmatched bases: 8. Germline values: CDR1 SGHKS, CDR2 YYEKEE (reference sequence). This CDR3 comprises 15 residues. The CDR3 nucleotides read TGTGCCAGCAGCTTGGTTGGCGGGAGGGGTTGGGAGCAGTACGTC. Amino acid sequence: CASSLVGGRGWEQYV.

V and J are TRBV9 and TRBJ1-1; D uncertain. Germline V gene sequence: CDR1 SGDLS, CDR2 YYNGEE. This CDR3 region has 15 residues. V lost 0 bases to trimming and J lost 1 base, with 10 bases between them. CDR3 in DNA: TGTGCCAGCAGCGTAGGAGGAGGCTGGAACACTGAAGCTTTCTTT. Protein: CASSVGGGWNTEAFF.

The sample holds one count of this clone. DNA of the CDR3: TGTGCCAGCAGTGAGACCGGGACTACAGCTTACGAGCAGTACTTC. Translation: CASSETGTTAYEQYF. V is TRBV6-4 and J is TRBJ2-7; TRBD2 agrees at 7 bases. Per the germline V gene, CDR1 is MRHNA and CDR2 is SNTAGT. With V trimmed by 3 bases and J by 4 bases, 9 bases remained unmatched. The CDR3 covers 15 residues.

V usage is TRBV7-2 and J usage is TRBJ2-2; D is possibly TRBD1 (6 bases). Trimming cost V 5 bases and J 8 bases, with 12 bases left between them. From germline, CDR1 is SGHTA and CDR2 FQGNSA. The CDR3 loop spans 13 amino acids. CDR3 region: CASSPRQAGELFF. CDR3 DNA sequence: TGTGCCAGCAGCCCCCGACAGGCGGGGGAGCTGTTTTTT.

The rearrangement joins TRBV6-2 or TRBV6-3 to TRBJ1-5; unclear D gene. CDR1 MNHEY and CDR2 SVGEGT come from the germline V gene. The V end lost 2 bases, the J end lost 5 bases, and 22 bases lay between the germline ends. This CDR3 region has 18 residues. CDR3 in DNA: TGTGCCAGCAGTTACCTCACCACCATCCTCGGGGTAGATCAGCCCCAGCATTTT. Its translation is CASSYLTTILGVDQPQHF.

A single count supports this clone. The chain uses TRBV3-1 (or the pseudogene TRBV3-2) and TRBJ2-1; the D gene is possibly TRBD2 (6 bases). CDR3 length: 16 amino acids. Looked up from germline, CDR1 is LGHDT and CDR2 is YNNKEL (reference sequence). Deletions cut 0 bases from V and 4 bases from J, with 13 bases between. CDR3 protein: CASSQDWSSEYNEQFF. The DNA of the CDR3 is TGTGCCAGCAGCCAAGATTGGTCTAGCGAGTACAATGAGCAGTTCTTC.

This chain uses TRBV2 with TRBJ1-2; no clear D gene. Trimming took off 2 bases at V and 3 bases at J, with 16 bases between the two ends. Germline V gives CDR1 SNHLY, CDR2 FYNNEI. This CDR3 region has 16 residues. CDR3 region: CASSENRLTGDYGYTF. The CDR3, as DNA: TGTGCCAGCAGTGAAAATAGGTTAACGGGTGACTATGGCTACACCTTC.

CDR3 coding DNA: TGTGCCAGCAGTCAACACCTGGACAGGGGTTATATAGCTTTCTTT. As protein: CASSQHLDRGYIAFF. The chain combines TRBV28 with TRBJ1-1, with 9 bases aligning to TRBD1. The ends lost 5 bases at V and 10 bases at J; junction bases unmatched: 14. The CDR3 is 15 residues long. The germline CDR1 and CDR2 sequences are MDHEN and SYDVKM.

The rearrangement uses TRBV9 and TRBJ2-3; 10 nucleotides line up with TRBD2. Germline V gives CDR1 SGDLS, CDR2 YYNGEE. CDR3 length equals 17 residues. The V gene end was trimmed by 1 base and the J gene end by 0 bases; junction bases not matched to a gene: 5. CDR3 nucleotide sequence: TGTGCCAGCAGCGTACTAGCGGGGGTGACTAGCACAGATACGCAGTATTTT. It is translated as CASSVLAGVTSTDTQYF.

The chain joins TRBV5-1 to TRBJ2-7; 12 bases line up with TRBD1. Per germline, CDR1 SGHRS and CDR2 YFSETQ. The CDR3 sequence is 14 residues long. V was clipped by 4 bases and J by 7 bases; unmatched bases: 6. The DNA for the CDR3 is TGCGCCAGCAGCCAGGGACAGGGGGCGAGGGAGCAGTACTTC. Translated: CASSQGQGAREQYF.

The rearrangement joins TRBV5-1 to TRBJ2-2; TRBD2 aligns across 8 bases. Looked up from germline, CDR1 is SGHRS and CDR2 is YFSETQ. The CDR3 has 15 residues. With 4 bases clipped from V and 8 bases from J, the junction kept 10 bases outside the gene matches. Written as DNA, the CDR3 is TGCGCCAGCAGCGAAAGGACTAGCCGTGAAGGGGAGCTGTTTTTT. It encodes CASSERTSREGELFF.

A single count supports this clone. This chain links TRBV11-2 with TRBJ1-4; TRBD1 matches 8 bases. The CDR3 runs 15 residues. V gave up 1 base and J gave up 5 bases; unmatched junction bases: 3. Germline CDR1 is SGHAT and CDR2 is FQNNGV. For the CDR3, the DNA is TGTGCCAGCAGCTTAGTCCACAGGGGGAATGAAAAACTGTTTTTT. As protein: CASSLVHRGNEKLFF.

The chain uses TRBV6-5 and TRBJ2-7; a weak D match, TRBD2 (6 bases). Germline CDR1 reads MNHEY; CDR2 reads SVGAGI. The CDR3 spans 12 residues. The germline V and J ends were trimmed by 8 bases and 5 bases, with 13 bases remaining between them. In DNA form, the CDR3 reads TGTGCCAGCGACCGGGAGATCCACGAGCAGTACTTC. It encodes CASDREIHEQYF.

The V call is TRBV10-2, the J call TRBJ1-2; 7 nucleotides match TRBD1. CDR1 WSHSY and CDR2 SAAADI come from the germline V gene. Trimming at V came to 6 bases and at J to 2 bases, leaving 0 bases not matched to a gene. This CDR3 has 12 residues. The CDR3 spells CASRGQNYGYTF. DNA for the CDR3: TGCGCCAGCAGGGGACAGAACTATGGCTACACCTTC.